This T cell receptor beta chain was found in a study of blood T cell repertoires in COVID-19. As for the study in general: Sources were T cells, B-cell-depleted T cells, or PBMCs; the material itself was cDNA or gDNA.

This CDR3 is 13 amino acids long. V lost 4 bases and J lost 5; bases outside the gene matches: 4. Germline lookup yields CDR1 LNHDA and CDR2 SQIVND (reference sequence). In the study's own analysis: Counts of nucleated cells, estimated from reference gene primer amplification, were obtained. TCRdb keeps only in-frame clones here, not all; method: immunoSEQ multiplex PCR. D and trimming were read from the DNA, whereas the V and J calls and clone size are those reported in that table. The top ten clones hold 1.5% to 2% of a sample with fewer than 150,000 clones, about 80% of them seen once. Sequencing was carried out using PBMCs or T cells enriched from blood (not recorded which). V and J are TRBV19 and TRBJ2-7; 8 bases line up with TRBD2. The TCR comes from a woman under 30 who had been exposed to COVID-19. CDR3 region: CASSKRENDEQYF. Here the CDR3 DNA reads TGTGCCAGTAGTAAGCGGGAGAACGACGAGCAGTACTTC. Drawing the rest from reference TRBV19 and TRBJ2-7, the complete variable domain is DGGITQSPKYLFRKEGQNVTLSCEQNLNHDAMYWYRQDPGQGLRLIYYSQIVNDFQKGDIAEGYSVSREKKESFPLTVTSAQKNPTAFYLCASSKRENDEQYFGPGTRLTVT.